Below, 14 T cell receptor beta chains from the same sample are listed, as sequenced in a study of T cell clonality in common variable immunodeficiency. Study-wide results and caveats: Fewer deletions and N-nucleotide insertions were reportedly seen in common variable immunodeficiency TCR beta sequences.

Produced via immunoSEQ multiplex PCR; TCRdb's table is partial and in-frame only. Altogether about 28,000 clones were found in the sample, and no singletons occur. Antigens of these TCRs are unknown. The specimen sequenced was peripheral blood mononuclear cells. The receptor set was obtained from a human donor with common variable immunodeficiency.

This clone was seen more than once but under ten times. The read gets to within 3 residues of the CDR3 end, and the germline J gene fills in the rest. The V and J genes are TRBV7-2 and TRBJ2-7, with 10 positions matching TRBD1. V shed 4 bases and J 6 bases; nucleotides not matched to a gene: 6. This CDR3 is built from 14 residues. Germline loops: CDR1 SGHTA, CDR2 FQGNSA. The DNA read from the CDR3 is TGTGCCAGCAGCTCGTGGACAGGGGGAGGCGAG. It codes for CASSSWTGGGE. The complete CDR3 protein is CASSSWTGGGEQYF.

This clone has ten or more counts. The read comes to an end 3 residues before the CDR3 does, leaving the germline J gene to fill in the end. The genes are TRBV5-4 and TRBJ2-3; TRBD1 matches 9 bases. The V segment lost 5 bases and the J segment 2 bases; nucleotides outside the gene matches: 9. Germline V gene lookup returns CDR1 SGHNT and CDR2 YYREEE (reference sequence). The CDR3 runs to 16 residues. This CDR3 is CASSYPGTGYTDTQYF. CDR3 DNA, as far as it was read: TGTGCCAGCAGTTATCCCGGGACAGGGTACACAGATACG.

Notes on this clone: The read finishes 3 residues shy of the CDR3 end, and the germline J gene is used to complete it. V and J are TRBV7-3 and TRBJ1-4, with 7 bases aligning to TRBD1. The V gene end was trimmed by 5 bases and the J gene end by 0 bases; junction bases not matched to a gene: 3. From germline, CDR1 is SGHTA and CDR2 FQGTGA. The CDR3 runs to 15 residues. CDR3 bases read: TGTGCCAGCAGCGATGGGACAGCAACTAATGAAAAA. Residues: CASSDGTATNEK. The whole CDR3 sequence is CASSDGTATNEKLFF.

This clone was counted ten times or more. Incomplete CDR3 DNA: TGTGCCAGTAGTATAGATCCCCCCGCAGTGGGGCGGCAAGAGACC. This codes for CASSIDPPAVGRQET. In full, the CDR3 reads CASSIDPPAVGRQETQYF. The rearrangement links TRBV19 to TRBJ2-5, with a tentative D call TRBD1 (5 bases). The read ends 3 residues before the CDR3 terminus; that terminus is restored from the germline J gene. Trimming removed 0 bases from V and 2 bases from J, with 19 bases in between. The germline gives CDR1 LNHDA, CDR2 SQIVND (reference sequence). The CDR3 has 18 residues.

There are many counts of this clone. Germline and junction disagree at one end, which may indicate a read error. The sequenced fragment ends 3 residues before the CDR3 boundary, so the rest is inferred from the germline J gene. This sequence joins TRBV7-7 and TRBJ2-3; 9 nucleotides line up with TRBD2. The CDR3 is 15 residues long. CDR1 is SSHAT, CDR2 FNYEAQ, per germline (reference sequence). The CDR3: CASSLGGGAGDTQYF. Partial CDR3 DNA: TGTGCTAGCAGCTTAGGCGGGGGGGCTGGAGATACG.

With regard to this clone: The CDR3 end lies 3 residues beyond the end of the read and is filled in from the germline J gene. V usage is TRBV18 and J usage is TRBJ2-5; no definite D call. The CDR3 sequence is 13 residues long. The germline V and J ends were trimmed by 0 bases and 4 bases, with 6 bases remaining between them. Per the germline V gene, CDR1 is KGHSH and CDR2 is LQKENI. The CDR3 DNA, read in part, is TGTGCCAGCTCACCACCAACAGTAGAGACC. Residues: CASSPPTVET. In full, the CDR3 is CASSPPTVETQYF.

This clone appeared a few times. Read data end 3 residues before the CDR3 end; the end is taken from the germline J gene. This chain uses TRBV6-2 or TRBV6-3 with TRBJ1-5; 9 positions match TRBD1. CDR1 MNHEY and CDR2 SVGEGT come from the germline V gene. The junction had 6 bases not matched to a gene; V was cut back by 7 bases and J by 5 bases. The CDR3 spans 14 residues. The CDR3 here is CASNRGQRDQPQHF. Partial CDR3 DNA: TGTGCCAGCAACAGGGGGCAACGGGATCAGCCC.

This clone has a handful of counts. The read terminates 3 residues before the CDR3 end, so the remaining end is supplied by the germline J gene. The gene calls are TRBV7-2 and TRBJ2-3; D gene unclear. The CDR3 sequence is 13 residues long. Between the trimmed V and J ends, which lost 3 bases and 2 bases, there was a span of 6 bases. Germline CDR1 and CDR2: SGHTA and FQGNSA. Partial CDR3 DNA: TGTGCCAGCAGCTTCGGTTACACAGATACG. Its protein is CASSFGYTDT. The entire CDR3 reads CASSFGYTDTQYF.

Regarding this clone: The read comes to an end 3 residues before the CDR3 does, leaving the germline J gene to fill in the end. The V gene is TRBV6-1, the J gene TRBJ1-5; 8 positions match TRBD1. Trimming at V came to 4 bases and at J to 7 bases, leaving 6 bases not matched to a gene. There are 14 residues in the CDR3. From germline, CDR1 is MNHNS and CDR2 SASEGT. CDR3 loop: CASSGTGLRQPQHF. The CDR3 bases that were read are TGTGCCAGCAGTGGGACAGGGCTTCGACAGCCC.

There are many counts of this clone. The CDR3 extends 3 residues past the end of the read, so its final part is completed from the germline J gene. The rearrangement joins TRBV5-1 to TRBJ2-3; 14 bases agree with TRBD2. Germline CDR1 and CDR2: SGHRS and YFSETQ. V lost 3 bases to trimming and J lost 5 bases; unmatched junction nucleotides: 8. The CDR3 loop spans 17 amino acids. CDR3 in amino acids: CASSSVGLAGGRDTQYF. The DNA read from the CDR3 is TGCGCCAGCAGCTCCGTCGGACTAGCGGGGGGCAGAGATACG.

In its sample, this clone was seen a few times. The read falls 3 residues short of the CDR3 end, and the missing part is taken from the germline J gene. The V call is TRBV6-2 or TRBV6-3, the J call TRBJ2-7; D may be TRBD1 (6 bases). The CDR3 covers 16 residues. Between the trimmed V and J ends, which lost 2 bases and 1 base, there was a span of 15 bases. The germline CDR1 and CDR2 sequences are MNHEY and SVGEGT. CDR3 loop: CASSYVVTGRSYEQYF. CDR3 DNA (partial): TGTGCCAGCAGTTACGTCGTGACAGGTAGATCCTACGAG.

As to this clone: The sequenced fragment ends 3 residues before the CDR3 boundary, so the rest is inferred from the germline J gene. J is TRBJ1-2 and V is TRBV30; D ambiguous. This CDR3 is 12 amino acids long. The V gene's germline CDR1 is GTSNPN and CDR2 SVGIG (reference sequence). V was trimmed by 0 bases and J by 4 bases, leaving 6 bases between them. CDR3 amino acids: CAWSVLRYGYTF. CDR3 DNA, as far as it was read: TGTGCCTGGAGTGTACTCCGCTATGGC.

In its sample, this clone was seen many times. The read is 3 residues too short to cover the CDR3 end, so that end is filled in from the germline J gene. The J gene is TRBJ2-5, the V gene TRBV6-1; tentatively, D is TRBD2 (5 bases). Germline V gene data show CDR1 as MNHNS and CDR2 as SASEGT. The CDR3 consists of 15 residues. The V end was cut by 0 bases, the J end by 2 bases, with 10 bases between. The chain's CDR3 is CASSEAGRLQETQYF. The DNA read from the CDR3 is TGTGCCAGCAGTGAAGCTGGGAGACTACAAGAGACC.

The table lists this clone with many counts. The sequence runs out 3 residues before the end of the CDR3; the remainder is reconstructed from the germline J gene. The V and J genes are TRBV10-3 and TRBJ1-2; 9 nucleotides agree with TRBD1. This CDR3 contains 17 residues. The V gene end was trimmed by 5 bases and the J gene end by 7 bases; junction bases not matched to a gene: 17. The germline V gene encodes CDR1 ENHRY and CDR2 SYGVKD. The CDR3 DNA, read in part, is TGTGCCATCAGTTCCCAGCGGGGGACAGGGAGCTCTGGTGGC. Its protein product is CAISSQRGTGSSGG. The CDR3, in full, reads CAISSQRGTGSSGGYTF.